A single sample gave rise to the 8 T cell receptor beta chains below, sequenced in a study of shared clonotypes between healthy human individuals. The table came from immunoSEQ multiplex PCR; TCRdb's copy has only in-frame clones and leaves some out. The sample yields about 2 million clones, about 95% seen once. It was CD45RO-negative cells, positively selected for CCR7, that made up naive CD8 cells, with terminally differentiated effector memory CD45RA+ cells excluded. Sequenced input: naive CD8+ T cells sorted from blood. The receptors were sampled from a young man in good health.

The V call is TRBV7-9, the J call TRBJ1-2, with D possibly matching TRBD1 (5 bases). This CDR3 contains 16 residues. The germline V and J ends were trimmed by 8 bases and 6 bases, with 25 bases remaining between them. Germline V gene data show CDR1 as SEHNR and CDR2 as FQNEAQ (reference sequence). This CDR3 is CASDKPNGHQTDGYTF. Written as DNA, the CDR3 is TGTGCCAGCGATAAACCTAATGGACACCAAACGGATGGCTACACCTTC.

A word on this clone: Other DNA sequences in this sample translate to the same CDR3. The CDR3 nucleotides read TGTGCCAGCAGCAGCTCCTACGAGCAGTACTTC. Protein product: CASSSSYEQYF. The chain recombines TRBV27 with TRBJ2-7; no firm D call. Germline lookup yields CDR1 MNHEY and CDR2 SMNVEV (reference sequence). The ends were cut back, 6 bases at V and 0 bases at J, with 3 bases in the middle. The CDR3 runs to 11 residues.

CDR3 DNA sequence: TGTGCCAGCAGTCCCTGGGGACAGGGTGGATTGAATTCACCCCTCCACTTT. Translation: CASSPWGQGGLNSPLHF. The genes are TRBV27 and TRBJ1-6, with 9 positions matching TRBD1. CDR1 and CDR2 (germline): MNHEY, SMNVEV (reference sequence). With V trimmed by 5 bases and J by 7 bases, 12 bases remained unmatched. The length of the CDR3 is 17 residues.

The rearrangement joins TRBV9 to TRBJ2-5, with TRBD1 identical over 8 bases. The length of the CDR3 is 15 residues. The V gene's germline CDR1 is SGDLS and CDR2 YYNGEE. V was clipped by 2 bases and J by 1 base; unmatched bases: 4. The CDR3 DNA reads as TGTGCCAGCAGCGTGACAGGGGCCAGCCAAGAGACCCAGTACTTC. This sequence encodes CASSVTGASQETQYF.

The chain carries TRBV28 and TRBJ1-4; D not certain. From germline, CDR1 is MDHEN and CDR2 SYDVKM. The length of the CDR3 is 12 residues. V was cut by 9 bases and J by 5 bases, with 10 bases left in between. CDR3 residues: CASGPVNEKLFF. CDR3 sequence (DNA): TGTGCCAGTGGGCCGGTGAATGAAAAACTGTTTTTT. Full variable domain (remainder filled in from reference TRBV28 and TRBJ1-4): DVKVTQSSRYLVKRTGEKVFLECVQDMDHENMFWYRQDPGLGLRLIYFSYDVKMKEKGDIPEGYSVSREKKERFSLILESASTNQTSMYLCASGPVNEKLFFGSGTQLSVL.

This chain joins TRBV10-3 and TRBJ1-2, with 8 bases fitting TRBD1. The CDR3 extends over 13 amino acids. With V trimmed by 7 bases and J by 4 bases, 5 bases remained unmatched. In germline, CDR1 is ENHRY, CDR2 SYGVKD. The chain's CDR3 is CAITSGTGYGYTF. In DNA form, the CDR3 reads TGTGCCATCACCTCCGGGACAGGCTATGGCTACACCTTC.

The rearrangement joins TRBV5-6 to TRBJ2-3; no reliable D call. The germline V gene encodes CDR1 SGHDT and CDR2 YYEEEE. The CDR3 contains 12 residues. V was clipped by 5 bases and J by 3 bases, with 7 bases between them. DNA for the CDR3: TGTGCCAGCAGGTTGACTACAGATACGCAGTATTTT. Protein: CASRLTTDTQYF.

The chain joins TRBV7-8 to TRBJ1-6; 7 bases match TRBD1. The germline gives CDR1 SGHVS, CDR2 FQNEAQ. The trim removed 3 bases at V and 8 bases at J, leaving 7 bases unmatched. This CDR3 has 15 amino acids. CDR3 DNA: TGTGCCAGCAGCTTCCTAGACAGGGTGGATTCACCCCTCCACTTT. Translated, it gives CASSFLDRVDSPLHF.